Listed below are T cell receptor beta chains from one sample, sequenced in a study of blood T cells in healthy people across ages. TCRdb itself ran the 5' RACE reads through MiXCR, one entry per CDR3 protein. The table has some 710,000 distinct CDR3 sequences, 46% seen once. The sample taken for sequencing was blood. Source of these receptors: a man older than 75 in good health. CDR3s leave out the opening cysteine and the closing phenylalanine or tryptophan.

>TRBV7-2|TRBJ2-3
ASRPLAGGADTQY
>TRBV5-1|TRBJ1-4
ASSLMGPATNEKLF
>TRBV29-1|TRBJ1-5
SVEITGEGNQPQH
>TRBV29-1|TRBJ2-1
SVEAPGTSGTDEQF
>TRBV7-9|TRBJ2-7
ASSFSGAPYEQY
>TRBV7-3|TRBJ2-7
ASSSAGTGDEQY
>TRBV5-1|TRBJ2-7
ASRPSGGEACEQY
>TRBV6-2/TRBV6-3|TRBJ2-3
ASSWVRGADTQY
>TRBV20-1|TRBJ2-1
SATTGGRLSSYNEQF
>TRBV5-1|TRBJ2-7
ASSLASTRGVYEQY
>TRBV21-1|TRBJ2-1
ASSTPGPYNEQF
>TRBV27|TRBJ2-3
ASSLSGGRTDTQY
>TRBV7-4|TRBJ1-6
ASVLGEGRRHDNSPLH
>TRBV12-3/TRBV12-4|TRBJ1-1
ASKRTGNTEAF
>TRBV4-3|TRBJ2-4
ASSPTLVADYNEQY
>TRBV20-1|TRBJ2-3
SAPGLWEGMTDTQY
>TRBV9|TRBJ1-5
ASSVGTDNQPQH
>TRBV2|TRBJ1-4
ASSVDGQPNEKLF
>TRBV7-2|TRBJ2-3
ASRLTAVGTDTQY
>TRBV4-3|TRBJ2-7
ASSQSAADRSYEQY
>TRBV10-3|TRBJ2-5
AISESVGGLQETQY
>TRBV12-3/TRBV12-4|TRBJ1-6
ASSFLQGWNSPLH
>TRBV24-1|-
ATSDAWGRGETQF
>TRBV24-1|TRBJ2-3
ATSGTSGRGKTDTQY
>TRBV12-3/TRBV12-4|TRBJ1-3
ASSLETGRNTIY
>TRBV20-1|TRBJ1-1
SARGKVGTEAF
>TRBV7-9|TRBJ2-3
ASSFPPEHGTQY
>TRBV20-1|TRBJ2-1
SAETLAQDNEQF
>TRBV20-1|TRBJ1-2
SARTEAGYYGYT
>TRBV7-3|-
ASSHGGSYEQY
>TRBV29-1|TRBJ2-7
SVERGYEQY
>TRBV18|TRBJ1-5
ASSPGNGNQPQH
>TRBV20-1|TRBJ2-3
SAGPSFEGGSTDTQY
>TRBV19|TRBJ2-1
ASSIGPGQGAKNEQF
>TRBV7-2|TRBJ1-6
ASSSDRVYNSPLH
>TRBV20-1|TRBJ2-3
SAEFSGRAEHTQY
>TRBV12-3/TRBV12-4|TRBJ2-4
ASSLSLAKNIQY